Detailed here is one T cell receptor beta chain. No antigen is known for it. Time point reported: blood from clinic visit 5 months post-surgery; TSC patient then seizure free. CDR3 length equals 14 residues. In germline, CDR1 is SNHLY, CDR2 FYNNEI. V was pared by 2 bases and J by 1 base, with 7 bases between. TCRdb's table, derived via immunoSEQ multiplex PCR, lists solely in-frame clones and lacks some. In the table there are about 350,000 clones, roughly 92% of which are singletons. The record originates from a study of brain T cells in children with intractable seizures. Overall study findings and caveats: HCMV serostatus was not known, and viral specificity came from CDR3 similarity only.

Source: peripheral blood, taken 5 to 6 months after surgery. The chain combines TRBV2 with TRBJ2-3, with D unclear. The source of this sequence is a boy younger than two with tuberous sclerosis and intractable seizures. CDR3 nucleotide sequence: TGTGCCAGCAGTGAACCGGTCCGCACAGATACGCAGTATTTT. It encodes CASSEPVRTDTQYF.